The 2 T cell receptor beta chains below were found in one sample sequenced in a study of CD8+ T cells in alopecia areata. RNA was isolated and reverse transcribed to cDNA, the sequencing template. Produced via immunoSEQ multiplex PCR; TCRdb's table is partial and in-frame only. This table has about 150,000 clones, 55% to 75% appearing once. The sample's treatment: oral pan-JAK inhibitor, 5-10 mg twice daily. Sequenced material: CD4+ T cells sorted from blood, taken at week 4, from a patient treated with tofacitinib. Every receptor here comes from a human donor with alopecia areata.

In the case of this clone: The sample has other DNA sequences that encode this CDR3 too. This rearrangement joins TRBV18 to TRBJ2-7, with 11 bases that match TRBD1. Germline V gene data show CDR1 as KGHSH and CDR2 as LQKENI. J lost 4 bases, V lost 2 bases, and 4 bases had no gene match. The CDR3 extends over 15 amino acids. The CDR3 DNA reads TGTGCCAGCTCACCAGCGGGGACAGGGGGTTACGAGCAGTACTTC. Amino acid sequence: CASSPAGTGGYEQYF.

The CDR3: CASTPGTGSLHEQYF. CDR3 coding DNA: TGTGCCAGCACCCCGGGGACAGGGAGCCTCCACGAGCAGTACTTC. J is TRBJ2-7 and V is TRBV7-8; 9 positions match TRBD1. The CDR3 is made up of 15 amino acids. J lost 5 bases, V lost 7 bases, and 12 bases had no gene match. Germline CDR1 and CDR2: SGHVS and FQNEAQ.